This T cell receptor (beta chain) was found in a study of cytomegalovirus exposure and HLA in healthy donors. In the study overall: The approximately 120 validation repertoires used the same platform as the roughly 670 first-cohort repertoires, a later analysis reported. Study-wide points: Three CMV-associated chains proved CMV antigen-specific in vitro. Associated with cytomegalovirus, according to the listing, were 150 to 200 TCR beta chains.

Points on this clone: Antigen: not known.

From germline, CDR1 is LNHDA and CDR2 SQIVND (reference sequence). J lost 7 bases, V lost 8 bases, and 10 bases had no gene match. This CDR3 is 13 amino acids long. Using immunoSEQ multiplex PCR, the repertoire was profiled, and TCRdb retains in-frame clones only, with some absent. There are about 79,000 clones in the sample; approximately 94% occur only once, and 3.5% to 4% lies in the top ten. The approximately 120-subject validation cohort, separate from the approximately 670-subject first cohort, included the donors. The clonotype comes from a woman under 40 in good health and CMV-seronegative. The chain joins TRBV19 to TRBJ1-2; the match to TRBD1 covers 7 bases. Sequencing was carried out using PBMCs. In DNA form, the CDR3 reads TGTGCCAGTGCTACAGGGGAGTGGGCTGGCTACACCTTC. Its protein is CASATGEWAGYTF.